This T cell receptor beta chain was obtained from a study of cytomegalovirus exposure and HLA in healthy donors (dated by TCRdb to 2015 to 2018). Study-wide context: An earlier analysis of approximately 640 of the donors reported about 250 Gb of sequence data and about 100 million unique TCR beta sequences from around 200 million T cells. Class I and class II HLA loci were covered by the typing at four-digit resolution. Along with the approximately 670-subject first cohort, a separate validation cohort of more than 90 different subjects was used. Every repertoire in the discovery cohort had been generated on one and the same sequencing platform. In the later analysis, no new phenotypic data were used to find candidate immune exposures; instead, reliance was placed on TCR beta sequences and their occurrence across donors. Among about 400 genotyped donors of the cohort, an average of approximately 200,000 unique TCR beta nucleotide sequences was sequenced per donor, of which roughly 17% were non-productive. Four to six DR-DQ haplotypes were handled as single units for association and clustering because linkage in the cohort was strong. A later analysis re-analyzed previously published TCR beta repertoires from roughly 690 donors and added high-resolution HLA genotyping to study TCR occurrence patterns. Typing coverage varied by locus: roughly 620-630 donors for A, B, C, DRB1 and DQB1; under 550 for DQA1; approximately 570 for DPA1; roughly 470 for DPB1. Donor age, sex, ethnicity and CMV serostatus were collected together with the repertoire data. Among the approximately 400 genotyped donors, around 79% belonged to the genetic ancestry cluster associated with self-reported Caucasian donors. High-throughput TCR immunosequencing, statistical association of individual TCRs with disease status, and machine learning were combined to predict cytomegalovirus infection status. Genome-wide SNP genotypes for about 55% of the 666 donors were used in a later genetic analysis, which treated that subset as a discovery cohort. The aim of the study was to test whether cataloging public T cell receptors could identify signatures of past pathogen exposure. An earlier analysis of some 500 of the donors applied high-throughput TCR beta sequencing to assess whether each TCR beta V gene segment acted as functional or pseudogenic. An early release covering roughly 640 HLA-typed donors comprised approximately 300 gigabases of sequencing data and roughly 85 million unique TCR sequences. Using immunosequencing, the study profiled T cell repertoires from around 670 subjects and related those repertoires to cytomegalovirus serostatus.

The cohort was made up of roughly 670 healthy bone marrow donors. All cohort members were sampled while nominally healthy, although unrecorded immune exposures were likely present. The donor tested CMV seronegative and was one of the 352 seronegative cohort members. A peripheral blood sample was collected from each donor, and TCR beta sequencing was performed on peripheral blood mononuclear cells. Genomic DNA was extracted from the blood cell samples with the Qiagen DNeasy Blood Extraction Kit. The investigation overall reported the following: CMV serostatus was the only immune exposure information available for the cohort. A further reported finding was that TCR beta sequences accurately predicted the HLA-A and HLA-B alleles for most subjects in the first cohort. According to a later analysis, parvovirus B19, influenza, CMV and Epstein-Barr virus appeared linked to several top co-occurrence clusters. According to a later analysis, most CMV-associated TCR beta chains appeared to be HLA-restricted, and the HLA associations seemed to be driven largely by CMV exposure. Cytomegalovirus status was reported to be diagnosed by the classifier with high specificity and sensitivity in both the original and validation cohorts. Because the 87-base-pair reads could not distinguish some IMGT-functional V segments, including TRBV6-2 and TRBV6-3, those segments were excluded. An earlier analysis of several hundred of the donors showed that most TCR beta V segments appeared in productive rearrangements either about 87% or about 30% of the time, which broadly matched IMGT annotations. In this cohort, only TCR beta chains were sequenced, and detectable features were limited by the absence of alpha or paired-chain data. Roughly uniform sequencing depth across donors was assumed in presence/absence analyses, although this assumption may not hold. In vitro tests confirmed that three of the cytomegalovirus-associated TCR beta chains recognize cytomegalovirus antigens. Linkage disequilibrium might explain the correlated functional status among segregating V segments, but an unknown experimental factor could not be ruled out. The sequencing pipeline was judged likely to have produced a cluster of highly shared sequence variants as a technical artifact. The authors suggested that the approach could potentially be generalized to other disease states and immunological phenotypes. According to a later analysis, TCR association rates differed among HLA loci, with DRB1 alleles showing the most associated TCRs and HLA-C alleles showing the fewest. In a later genetic analysis, fewer N-insertions in productive TCRs were reported among donors in an Asian-associated ancestry cluster than the approximately 710-donor mean. The study gave a list of under 200 TCR beta chains associated with cytomegalovirus. V-gene and J-gene trimming of TCR beta chains was associated with a missense DCLRE1C variant in a later genetic analysis, and the association was replicated in an independent cohort. Specific HLA alleles were associated with roughly 17,000 TCR beta sequences at a false discovery rate of 0.05 in a later analysis. A later analysis found that HLA-associated TCR beta chains were more clonally expanded and had lower generation probabilities than equally common non-associated chains. Assigning TCR associations to individual alleles was difficult when HLA alleles, especially DR and DQ, strongly co-occurred. Over 15 rarely observed V segments, including chromosome 9 orphons, were excluded from the earlier analysis of approximately 600 of the donors because counts were too low. Across donors, most TCR sequences were observed very rarely, whereas some public TCRs were present in many individuals. Because HLA typing was missing for some donors at each locus, association tests included only the typed subset.

From the cysteine through the phenylalanine, the CDR3 covers 13 amino acids. The only DNA kept is the CDR3, 39 bases in frame from the first base. V drops 0 bases and J drops 14 bases, leaving 14 bases in between. CDR1 and CDR2 are read off the germline V gene as MNHNS and SASEGT. In the case of this clone: This receptor's antigen is unknown. The input lacks base qualities; no much larger clone sits a single base away.

The library was obtained by the immunoSEQ multiplex PCR assay. For the multiplex PCR, a mixture combining 60 forward primers for TCR Vbeta segments and 13 reverse primers for TCR Jbeta segments was used. A multiplex PCR assay on genomic DNA amplified the CDR3 region of rearranged TCR beta genes. The Illumina HiSeq System was used to sequence the amplified TCR beta libraries as 87-base-pair reads. Per the source publication's procedure: Across the 640 or so repertoires, a later analysis counted tens of millions of unique TCR beta chains, roughly 11 million of which were shared by at least two donors. Raw reads were error-corrected and collapsed into unique sequences by a nearest-neighbor algorithm in which closely related sequences were merged to remove PCR and sequencing errors. V, D and J gene segments were assigned by aligning CDR3 sequences to IMGT reference sequences. Each retained sequence needed at least a six-nucleotide match to both a V gene segment and a J gene segment. Rearrangements were classified as productive when the CDR3 lacked stop codons and remained in frame with V and J, and all other rearrangements were classified as non-productive. CDR3 was defined according to IMGT convention as the region running from the second conserved V-encoded cysteine to the conserved J-encoded phenylalanine. Sequences without an unambiguous match to a single V gene segment were excluded from the earlier analysis of 500 to 700 of the donors. An earlier analysis of several hundred of the donors called V segments functional above 56.7% productive rearrangements and segregating when the between-donor standard deviation exceeded 5%. A statistical classification framework was built to diagnose cytomegalovirus status from the catalog of TCR beta chain sequences. A later analysis assigned V and J genes by comparing TCR nucleotide sequences with IMGT/GENE-DB human TR gene sequences. The TCRdist pipeline was used in a later analysis to assign CDR3 sequences and most-parsimonious VDJ recombination scenarios. In a later analysis, each TCR beta chain was defined by its CDR3 amino acid sequence together with its V-gene family, and reads lacking a unique V-gene family were excluded. A later analysis removed roughly 590 highly shared, low-generation-probability nucleotide sequences to deal with suspected cross-contamination and a sequencing artifact. In a later analysis, a clonal expansion index was calculated for each public chain from normalized within-repertoire ranks of inferred template counts. A later analysis computed generation probabilities with a VDJ recombination model fitted to out-of-frame rearrangements, and checked the results against IGoR. In a later analysis, TCR-TCR, TCR-HLA and TCR-CMV co-occurrence was scored with hypergeometric tests, and a repertoire-size bias correction was applied to TCR pairs. To estimate false discovery rates, a later analysis permuted the HLA or CMV assignments 20 times. In a later analysis, co-occurring TCRs were grouped using DBSCAN, and TCRdist sequence similarity was added for clustering within HLA-allele-positive subsets. Repertoires with fewer than 30,000 or more than 120,000 public chains were left out of co-occurrence clustering, as were about 5 repertoires with anomalous nucleotide sharing. What TCRdb holds here is the immuneACCESS table cut down to in-frame rearrangements. Part of the clones is not present; checked against another copy, under half of the missing clones reflect an unresolved V gene, and the others are unexplained. Clone size and V and J calls were adopted from that table, with D and trimming inferred from the DNA. The sample yields about 54,000 clones; around 82% were counted once. The top ten clones comprise roughly 3.2% of the sample.

The chain was built from TRBV6-1 and TRBJ2-4; the D gene is perhaps TRBD2, on 5 matching bases. Sequencing input: PBMCs. This TCR was sampled from a woman younger than 35 in good health and CMV-seronegative. The nucleotide sequence reads as follows: TGTGCCAGCAGTGAAGCACGAGTGCGGGTTGAGTACTTC. Its product reads: CASSEARVRVEYF.